These T cell receptor beta chains were read from a single sample in a study of radiotherapy plus CTLA-4 blockade in lung cancer. Here immunoSEQ multiplex PCR was the method, and the copy in TCRdb shows in-frame clones only, minus some. The sample has tens of thousands of clones; roughly four fifths are singletons. The specimen was peripheral blood, collected from a patient treated with radiotherapy plus ipilimumab. The receptors here all came from a human donor with non-small cell lung cancer who had stable disease on radiotherapy plus ipilimumab. The CDR3 runs from the conserved cysteine through the conserved F or W. A D gene is named only where the DNA matches it firmly. Clone size, where shown, is once, few, many, or a class for clones that have expanded.

cdr3_aa	cdr3_nt	d_call	v_call	j_call	clone_size
CASSYGTPFTDTQYF	TGTGCCAGCAGTTACGGCACACCCTTCACAGATACGCAGTATTTT	-	TRBV6-5	TRBJ2-3	-
CASSLFPINQPQHF	TGTGCCAGCAGTTTATTCCCGATCAATCAGCCCCAGCATTTT	-	TRBV28	TRBJ1-5	few
CASRLARSSGNHNEQFF	TGTGCAAGTCGCTTAGCCAGGTCTAGCGGAAATCACAATGAGCAGTTCTTC	-	TRBV12-2	TRBJ2-1	-
CASSVERGTETQYF	TGTGCCAGCAGCGTAGAACGAGGGACGGAGACCCAGTACTTC	-	TRBV9	TRBJ2-5	once
CASSMGHGVETQYF	TGTGCCAGTAGTATGGGACATGGGGTGGAGACCCAGTACTTC	-	TRBV19	TRBJ2-5	-
CASHSRRGPLVYGYTF	TGTGCCAGCCACTCGCGTCGGGGGCCCTTGGTATATGGCTACACCTTC	-	TRBV7-6	TRBJ1-2	-
CASSDRGIRGGELFF	TGTGCCAGTAGCGACAGGGGAATCCGAGGCGGGGAGCTGTTTTTT	TRBD1	TRBV19	TRBJ2-2	-
CASSVDRWNGELFF	TGCGCCAGCAGTGTCGACAGGTGGAACGGGGAGCTGTTTTTT	-	TRBV10-1	TRBJ2-2	few
CASSQDWGGSSYNEQFF	TGCGCCAGCAGCCAAGATTGGGGAGGGAGCTCCTACAATGAGCAGTTCTTC	TRBD2	TRBV4-1	TRBJ2-1	-
CASSRQGTIGGYTF	TGTGCCAGCAGTAGACAGGGAACGATTGGGGGCTACACCTTC	TRBD1	TRBV6-5	TRBJ1-2	-
CAWSPGQGWNQPQHF	TGTGCCTGGAGTCCGGGACAGGGGTGGAATCAGCCCCAGCATTTT	TRBD1	TRBV30	TRBJ1-5	-
CASSLGGAEQYF	TGTGCCAGCAGCTTAGGTGGGGCAGAGCAGTACTTC	-	TRBV7-6	TRBJ2-7	once
CASSLGARNEQYF	TGTGCCAGCAGCTTAGGGGCTAGGAACGAGCAGTACTTC	-	TRBV7-6	TRBJ2-7	-
CASSDPRGTGVKNTGELFF	TGCGCCAGCAGTGACCCACGGGGGACAGGGGTAAAGAACACCGGGGAGCTGTTTTTT	TRBD1	TRBV10-1	TRBJ2-2	-
CASSLDQFGTANEKLFF	TGTGCCAGCAGCTTAGATCAGTTCGGGACAGCGAATGAAAAACTGTTTTTT	TRBD1	TRBV11-2	TRBJ1-4	-
CASSLVGTGNNEQFF	TGTGCCAGCAGCTTAGTAGGGACTGGAAATAATGAGCAGTTCTTC	-	TRBV7-2	TRBJ2-1	-
CASSLYRRRVLTDTQYF	TGTGCCAGCAGTTTATACCGTAGGCGAGTCCTCACAGATACGCAGTATTTT	-	TRBV28	TRBJ2-3	-
CASSLVSYEQYF	TGTGCCAGCAGCTTAGTGTCCTACGAGCAGTACTTC	-	TRBV7-9	TRBJ2-7	-
CASSIRGTGNTEAFF	TGTGCCAGTAGTATCCGGGGGACGGGGAACACTGAAGCTTTCTTT	-	TRBV19	TRBJ1-1	-
CASSPWTGGTGELFF	TGTGCCAGCAGCCCGTGGACAGGGGGCACCGGGGAGCTGTTTTTT	TRBD1	TRBV5-4	TRBJ2-2	-
CASSAGTGETGELFF	TGTGCCAGCAGTGCCGGGACAGGGGAGACCGGGGAGCTGTTTTTT	TRBD1	TRBV6-1	TRBJ2-2	-
CASSLDRDYEQYF	TGTGCCAGCAGCTTAGACAGGGACTACGAGCAGTACTTC	-	TRBV11-3	TRBJ2-7	-
CASRLAGKEPQHF	TGTGCCAGCAGACTCGCAGGGAAGGAGCCCCAGCATTTT	-	TRBV27	TRBJ1-5	-
CASRFYTDTQYF	TGCGCCAGCAGGTTTTACACAGATACGCAGTATTTT	-	TRBV5-1	TRBJ2-3	-
CASTPGLLSNQPQHF	TGTGCCAGCACCCCGGGCCTACTCAGCAATCAGCCCCAGCATTTT	-	TRBV5-8	TRBJ1-5	-
CASSPQRTGDANGYTF	TGTGCCAGCTCACCTCAAAGGACAGGGGACGCGAATGGCTACACCTTC	TRBD1	TRBV18	TRBJ1-2	-
CASAVSQGQPFF	TGTGCCAGCGCTGTTAGCCAGGGACAACCTTTCTTC	-	TRBV28	TRBJ1-2	-
CASWARGDQPQHF	TGTGCCAGCTGGGCACGGGGGGATCAGCCCCAGCATTTT	-	TRBV19	TRBJ1-5	once